One TCR beta chain is described in this entry. This clone was seen a single time. The antigen it binds to is not known. Per-nucleotide qualities are absent, and no much larger clonotype sits a single base away. The CDR3 spans 15 residues, from the cysteine through the phenylalanine. Only CDR3 DNA is held: 45 bases, read in frame from base 1. CDR1 and CDR2 were assigned from the germline V gene as SGHRS and YFSETQ. The germline V and J ends show losses of 4 bases and 0 bases respectively, and no gene match explains 3 bases of the junction. TCRbeta CDR3 regions were amplified from genomic DNA by means of the immunoSEQ Assay, a bias-controlled multiplex PCR. The study's own analysis went as follows. The number of nucleated cells in each sample was estimated from the amplification of reference gene primers within the assay. To quantify the absolute abundance of each unique TCRbeta CDR3 rearrangement, sequence reads were collapsed and filtered. For each sample, productive Simpson clonality was calculated by taking the square root of Simpson's diversity index across productive rearrangements. In TCRdb, the immuneACCESS table is reduced to in-frame sequences with V and J assigned. These tables do not hold every clone; where another copy was compared, an unresolved V gene accounts for under half, and the others remain unexplained. V and J calls and clone size are as listed in that table; D and trimming were resolved from the DNA. In this sample the table shows 30,000 to 35,000 clones, around 80% of which occur a single time. The ten largest clones take up 40% to 50% of the sample.

Whole blood was collected in K2EDTA tubes by collaborating institutions according to the institutions' own protocols. For TCRbeta analysis, collaborators shipped samples as frozen whole blood, isolated PBMCs, or DNA extracted from either of those sample types. The sample comes from a study of blood T cell repertoires in COVID-19 (dated by TCRdb to the early 2020s). The study in broad terms: The collaborator samples originated in the United States, Italy and Spain and spanned the acute and convalescent phases of COVID-19. The material from the prospective study consisted of cDNA or gDNA derived from T cells, B-cell-depleted T cells, or PBMCs. Subjects who had been exposed to COVID-19, were actively infected with it, or had recovered from it provided the deeply sampled blood TCRbeta repertoires that made up the dataset. The samples were drawn from two sources: the first 160 participants of the ongoing ImmuneRACE study, and 950 to 1,500 subjects contributed by 6 global collaborators. The sample metadata nearly always contained a de-identified subject ID, COVID-19 status, age in years and sex. The repertoires were made available in a free public database intended to serve as a resource for research on the immune response to SARS-CoV-2. Where available, HLA class I and class II types were taken from metadata supplied by the sample provider and were not determined by assay-based typing. Paper-wide results and their limitations: The amount of clinical and demographic metadata varied by source and participant and was provided uncurated.

The TCR sequence derives from an elderly man with active or convalescent COVID-19. The sequenced sample was peripheral blood. This sequence uses TRBV5-1 and TRBJ2-2, with 7 bases in between that match TRBD1. CDR3 loop: CASSIGTANTGELFF. The bases are TGCGCCAGCAGCATAGGGACAGCGAACACCGGGGAGCTGTTTTTT.